This T cell receptor (beta chain) was captured by sequencing in a study of blood T cell repertoires in COVID-19. Study background: Italy, Spain and the United States were the sources of the convalescent and acute COVID-19 samples. PBMCs, B-cell-depleted T cells, or T cells provided the cDNA or gDNA that made up the material.

V gave up 3 bases and J gave up 4 bases, with 16 bases separating them. The CDR3 loop spans 15 amino acids. Germline values: CDR1 SGHAT, CDR2 FQNNGV. Original processing methods: Amplification with reference gene primers provided the estimates of nucleated cell counts. Here immunoSEQ multiplex PCR was the method, and the copy in TCRdb shows in-frame clones only, minus some. V, J and clone size reflect that table, while D and trimming were determined from the DNA. The sample yields 110,000 to 150,000 clones, 76% seen once. The chain couples TRBV11-2 to TRBJ2-7; D unresolved. The material sequenced was peripheral blood. This receptor was identified in a man between 60 and 70 years old with acute or convalescent COVID-19. The CDR3 loop reads CASSFEAESKYEQYF. CDR3 sequence (DNA): TGTGCCAGCAGCTTCGAGGCAGAGTCTAAGTACGAGCAGTACTTC.